The source of this T cell receptor (beta chain) is a study of PD-1 blockade in classical Hodgkin lymphoma. Notes on this clone: Its matching antigen is unknown.

The protocol was immunoSEQ multiplex PCR, while the TCRdb copy is restricted to in-frame clones and leaves out a portion. The sample lists about 110,000 clones, 89% occurring once. Each patient experienced a relapse that followed autologous stem cell transplantation, and brentuximab vedotin exposure varied. V shed 5 bases and J shed 0 bases, with 4 bases lying between them. This CDR3 is built from 12 residues. CDR1 and CDR2 (germline): MNHNS, SASEGT. Study-wide points: A reduction in baseline TCR diversity was reportedly seen in newly diagnosed patients relative to healthy donors. For complete responders, baseline diversity was comparable to that of newly diagnosed patients. Exclusion was the outcome for patients who began nivolumab under 1 year after ASCT.

The sequencing used peripheral blood mononuclear cells (PBMCs), collected before the second cycle of nivolumab. The receptor's source is a human donor with classical Hodgkin lymphoma. This sequence joins TRBV6-1 and TRBJ2-5; D ambiguous. CDR3 nucleotide sequence: TGTGCCAGCAGTCTGTACCAAGAGACCCAGTACTTC. This codes for CASSLYQETQYF.